These 2 T cell receptor beta chains were sequenced from one sample in a study of technical replicates of blood from four donors. Libraries were prepared by immunoSEQ multiplex PCR; TCRdb keeps only in-frame clonotypes and omits some of them. Seen here are under 80,000 clones, roughly 97% observed once, and the top ten hold 0.21%. Sample: T cells isolated from PBMCs. These receptors all come from a human donor in good health.

This sequence joins TRBV12-5 and TRBJ1-2, with 9 bases identical to TRBD1. CDR1 and CDR2 from the germline V gene are LGHNT and FRNRAP. The V gene end was trimmed by 1 base and the J gene end by 4 bases; junction bases not matched to a gene: 1. CDR3 length: 14 amino acids. CDR3 bases: TGTGCTAGTGGTTTGGCGGGACAGGGCTATGGCTACACCTTC. Translated: CASGLAGQGYGYTF.

The V and J genes are TRBV2 and TRBJ2-2; 11 nucleotides match TRBD2. CDR3 size: 15 residues. Per the germline V gene, CDR1 is SNHLY and CDR2 is FYNNEI. V trimming: 6 bases; J trimming: 4 bases; junction bases outside the gene matches: 4. Here the CDR3 DNA reads TGTGCCAGCAGGAGACTAGCGGGGAGCACCGGGGAGCTGTTTTTT. Translating it yields CASRRLAGSTGELFF.